This record covers a single T cell receptor (beta chain). Its binding antigen is unknown. Qualities for individual bases were not recorded, and no much larger clone is one base off. V lost 0 bases and J lost 0 bases; the stretch between them is 11 bases long. Reading from cysteine to phenylalanine, the CDR3 counts 16 amino acids. This entry keeps only the CDR3 DNA: 48 bases, framed from base 1. Per the germline V gene (reference sequence), SGHNT is the CDR1 and YYREEE is the CDR2. The CDR3 regions of human TCRbeta chains were analyzed by immunosequencing. The paper's processing steps were these. Repertoire TCRs were checked for matches against a reference library of SARS-CoV-2-specific TCRs that had been generated using the MIRA antigen-specificity platform. Breadth was defined as the fraction of unique TCRs that were SARS-CoV-2-associated. Depth was defined as the fraction of total T cells that were SARS-CoV-2-associated. Using the MIRA data, each spike-specific TCR was mapped to the spike region that the TCR reacts to and placed in a CD4 or CD8 class. Log10-transformed breadth and depth values were compared by one-way ANOVA with Sidak's multiple comparisons tests. What TCRdb holds here is the immuneACCESS table cut down to in-frame rearrangements. Part of the clones is not present; checked against another copy, under half of the missing clones reflect an unresolved V gene, and the others are unexplained. V, J and clone size were drawn from that table, and D and trimming were deduced from the DNA. The sample records roughly 150,000 clones, 90% to 95% of which are singletons. The biggest ten clones account for under 1.5% of the sample.

The time point label on this specimen signifies: about 28 days (+/-7) after the second vaccine dose. AZD1222 recipients with second doses at about 4 weeks or about 12 weeks were pooled, because spike-specific TCR depth and breadth did not differ between schedules. Vaccinee samples came from UK trials COV001 and COV002, including a single-blind randomized controlled phase 2/3 trial of AZD1222 (ChAdOx1 nCoV-19) in healthy adults. For TCRbeta chain sequencing, PBMC samples were collected from trial participants at day 0 and at day 28 after the second dose. These data come from a study of T cell responses to AZD1222 COVID-19 vaccine (dated by TCRdb to the early 2020s). Broadly, across the study: A total of 230 to 250 trial participants underwent TCR sequencing, of whom 200 to 220 received two doses of AZD1222 and some 26 received two doses of the MenACWY control vaccine. Enrollment into the trials was organized by age into subgroups of 18-55, 56-69 and 70-plus years, and those subgroups contained approximately 160, 26 and 62 TCR-sequenced participants, respectively.

General findings and caveats noted by the study authors: Reportedly, almost half of the unique spike-specific TCRs recognized epitopes lying outside the regions that are mutated in the B.1.351 and B.1.1.7 variants. Because no samples from the day 14 peak response were available, repertoires could be characterized only after the peak T cell response. Spike-specific TCR breadth and depth rose significantly after two AZD1222 doses compared with day 0 and with MenACWY recipients. Most participants were white British and females outnumbered males, and the authors suggested that clonal diversity may have been underestimated. The whole spike protein was spanned by vaccine-associated CD4 TCRs, and dominant responses were seen in regions 160-218 and 743-854. The 56-69-year group was small, and its depth increase did not reach significance, likely because of low power. Conclusions about previously exposed vaccinees are limited because only six or seven AZD1222 recipients were SARS-CoV-2 seropositive at baseline.

This clonotype was obtained from an adult who received the AZD1222 COVID-19 vaccine. The rearranged segments are TRBV5-4 and TRBJ2-3; the D gene is possibly TRBD1 or TRBD2, each agreeing over 6 bases. The source was peripheral blood, collected 28 days after the second AZD1222 dose. The sequence in DNA is TGTGCCAGCAGCTTGGTAGGAGGGGGGAGCACAGATACGCAGTATTTT. This is translated as CASSLVGGGSTDTQYF.